The rows below give T cell receptor beta chains drawn from one sample of a study of naive and memory T cell subsets. From the UMI-ligation and nested PCR reads, TCRdb called clonotypes with MiXCR, one entry per CDR3 protein. The data contain roughly 140,000 distinct CDR3 sequences, under 25% of them singletons. The sequencing input was naive CD8+ T cells from blood. The receptors come from a human donor in good health. Both conserved end residues are part of each CDR3. A D gene is named only where the DNA matches it firmly. Clone size, where shown, is once, few, many, or a class for clones that have expanded.

J gene	V gene	D gene	clone size	CDR3 protein	CDR3 DNA
TRBJ2-1	TRBV28	.	many	CASSMPGLVGEQFF	TGTGCCAGCAGTATGCCGGGGTTAGTCGGTGAGCAGTTCTTC
TRBJ2-7	TRBV7-9	TRBD2	few	CASSSLAGVEQYF	TGTGCCAGCAGCTCCCTAGCGGGGGTCGAGCAGTACTTC
TRBJ1-5	TRBV18	.	few	CASSPENQPQHF	TGTGCCAGCTCACCGGAGAATCAGCCCCAGCATTTT
TRBJ2-7	TRBV14	.	few	CASSQGRLGEQYF	TGTGCCAGCAGCCAAGGGCGGCTGGGGGAGCAGTACTTC
TRBJ2-1	TRBV9	.	.	CASSVVEGSLYNEQFF	TGTGCCAGCAGCGTAGTGGAGGGCTCCCTATACAATGAGCAGTTCTTC
TRBJ2-7	TRBV5-1	.	.	CASSPQTGRRDYEQYF	TGCGCCAGCAGCCCCCAGACAGGGCGGAGGGACTACGAGCAGTACTTC
TRBJ2-5	TRBV28	.	.	CASSFLGEGETQYF	TGTGCCAGCAGTTTCCTCGGGGAAGGGGAGACCCAGTACTTC
TRBJ2-7	TRBV11-2	.	many	CASSPSHEQYF	TGTGCCAGCAGCCCATCCCACGAGCAGTACTTC
TRBJ2-5	TRBV28	.	.	CASSSPIILGGETQYF	TGTGCCAGCAGTTCGCCGATAATCCTAGGAGGAGAGACCCAGTACTTC
TRBJ2-7	TRBV10-3	TRBD2	.	CAISDPARPTSGRAGVDYEQYF	TGTGCCATCAGTGACCCTGCCCGTCCGACTAGCGGGAGGGCCGGAGTCGACTACGAGCAGTACTTC